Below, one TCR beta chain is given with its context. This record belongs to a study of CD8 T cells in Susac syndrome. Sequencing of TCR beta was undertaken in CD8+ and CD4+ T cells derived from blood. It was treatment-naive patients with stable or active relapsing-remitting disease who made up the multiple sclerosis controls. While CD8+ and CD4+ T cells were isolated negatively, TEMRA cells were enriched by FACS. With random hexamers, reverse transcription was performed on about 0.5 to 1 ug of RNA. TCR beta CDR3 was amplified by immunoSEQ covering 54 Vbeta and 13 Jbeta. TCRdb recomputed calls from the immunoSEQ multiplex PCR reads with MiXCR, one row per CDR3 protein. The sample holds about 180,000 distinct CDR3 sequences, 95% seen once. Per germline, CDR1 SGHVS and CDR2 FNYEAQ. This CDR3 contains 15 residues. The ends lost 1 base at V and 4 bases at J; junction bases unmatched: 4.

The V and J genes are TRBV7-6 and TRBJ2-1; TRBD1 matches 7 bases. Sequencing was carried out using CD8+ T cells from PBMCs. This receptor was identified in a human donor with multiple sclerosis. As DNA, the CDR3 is TGTGCCAGCAGCTTAGGACCAGGGGGATACAATGAGCAGTTCTTC. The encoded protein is CASSLGPGGYNEQFF.